Reported below is one T cell receptor beta chain. Its antigen is as yet unknown. Germline CDR1 LNHDA, CDR2 SQIVND (reference sequence). V shed 6 bases and J shed 1 base, with 15 bases lying between them. This CDR3 spans 16 amino acids. This entry comes from a study of PD-1 blockade in classical Hodgkin lymphoma. Study conclusions and caveats: Relapsed/refractory patients reportedly had the lowest baseline TCR diversity, below newly diagnosed patients, who were below healthy donors.

Each patient experienced a relapse that followed autologous stem cell transplantation, and brentuximab vedotin exposure varied. Generated by immunoSEQ multiplex PCR, the TCRdb table keeps only in-frame clones and is missing some. The sample has 20,000 to 25,000 clones; 77% are singletons. This specimen consisted of peripheral blood mononuclear cells (PBMCs), obtained before the second cycle of nivolumab. The chain uses TRBV19 and TRBJ2-2, with D perhaps assigned TRBD1 or TRBD2 (5 bases each). The sequence was collected from a human donor with classical Hodgkin lymphoma. The CDR3 spells CASRPTGTMNTGELFF. CDR3 DNA sequence: TGTGCCAGTAGACCCACCGGGACGATGAACACCGGGGAGCTGTTTTTT.